These T cell receptor beta chains were read from a single sample in a study of identical twins. TCRdb used MiXCR to reprocess the 5' RACE reads, holding one entry per CDR3 protein. The sample lists about 530,000 distinct CDR3 sequences; roughly 15% were seen once. The sample also formed part of further work on yellow fever vaccine responses in identical twins.

The source material was CD4+ T cells sorted from blood. The receptors were sampled from a young woman in good health. CDR3s include the opening cysteine and the closing phenylalanine or tryptophan. The D gene is left open where the match is weak. Clone sizes are given selectively: once, few, many, or a class where the clone is expanded.

V: TRBV7-2; D: .; J: TRBJ2-1; length: 15; size: .; DNA: TGTGCCAGCACCATTAGCGGCGCTACCTACAATGAGCAGTTCTTC; CDR3: CASTISGATYNEQFF
V: TRBV5-1; D: TRBD2; J: TRBJ2-3; length: 16; size: few; DNA: TGCGCCAGCAGCCAAACTAGCGGGGGTTCCACAGATACGCAGTATTTT; CDR3: CASSQTSGGSTDTQYF
V: TRBV20-1; D: TRBD1; J: TRBJ2-6; length: 16; size: .; DNA: TGCAGTGCTAGGGTTGTGGACAGGGCTGGGGCCAACGTCCTGACTTTC; CDR3: CSARVVDRAGANVLTF
V: TRBV4-1; D: .; J: TRBJ2-1; length: 16; size: few; DNA: TGCGCCAGCAGCCAAGACCTCAGGGCTGGCTACAATGAGCAGTTCTTC; CDR3: CASSQDLRAGYNEQFF
V: TRBV20-1; D: TRBD1; J: TRBJ2-5; length: 15; size: many; DNA: TGCAGTGCTAGAGATTTGGACAGGGTCCAAGAGACCCAGTACTTC; CDR3: CSARDLDRVQETQYF
V: TRBV11-2; D: TRBD1; J: TRBJ2-1; length: 13; size: few; DNA: TGTGCCAGCAGCTACACTCCGGACAGGGACCAGTTCTTC; CDR3: CASSYTPDRDQFF
V: TRBV2; D: TRBD2; J: TRBJ2-4; length: 21; size: .; DNA: TGTGCCAGCAGTGAGAGACTAGCGGGAGGGCTCGTATTTGAGGCCAAAAACATTCAGTACTTC; CDR3: CASSERLAGGLVFEAKNIQYF
V: TRBV21-1; D: .; J: TRBJ2-3; length: 14; size: .; DNA: TGTGCCAGCGGCGTAGACTACTACACAGATACGCAGTATTTT; CDR3: CASGVDYYTDTQYF
V: TRBV10-2; D: TRBD1; J: TRBJ2-2; length: 14; size: few; DNA: TGCGCCAGCAGGGACAGGACGAACACCGGGGAGCTGTTTTTT; CDR3: CASRDRTNTGELFF
V: TRBV15; D: TRBD1; J: TRBJ2-4; length: 17; size: .; DNA: TGTGCCACCAGCAGAGCGACAGGGGGGTTAGCCAAAAACATTCAGTACTTC; CDR3: CATSRATGGLAKNIQYF
V: TRBV6-6; D: .; J: TRBJ2-5; length: 12; size: .; DNA: TGTGCCAGCAGTTTCACCGCGGAGACCCAGTACTTC; CDR3: CASSFTAETQYF
V: TRBV7-2; D: TRBD1; J: TRBJ1-1; length: 16; size: few; DNA: TGTGCCAGCAGCTTGGAACAGGGGGCGTGGAGCACTGAAGCTTTCTTT; CDR3: CASSLEQGAWSTEAFF